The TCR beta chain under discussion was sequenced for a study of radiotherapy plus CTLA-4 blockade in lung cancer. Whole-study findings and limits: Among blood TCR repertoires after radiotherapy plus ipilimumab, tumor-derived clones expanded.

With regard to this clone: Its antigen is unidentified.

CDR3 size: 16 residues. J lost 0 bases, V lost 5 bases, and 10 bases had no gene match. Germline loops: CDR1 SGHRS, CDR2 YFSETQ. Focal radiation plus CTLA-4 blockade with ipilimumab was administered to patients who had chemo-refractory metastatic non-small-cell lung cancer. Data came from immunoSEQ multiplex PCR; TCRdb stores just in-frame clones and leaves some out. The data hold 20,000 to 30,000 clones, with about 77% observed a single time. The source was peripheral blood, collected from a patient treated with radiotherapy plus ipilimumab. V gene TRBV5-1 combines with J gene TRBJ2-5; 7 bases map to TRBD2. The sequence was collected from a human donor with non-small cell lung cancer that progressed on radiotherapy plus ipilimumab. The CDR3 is CASSEGRTSYQETQYF. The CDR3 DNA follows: TGCGCCAGCAGTGAAGGACGGACTAGTTACCAAGAGACCCAGTACTTC.